A single sample is the source of the 23 T cell receptor beta chains below, sequenced in a study of cytomegalovirus exposure and HLA in healthy donors. Researchers ran the PCR with 60 Vbeta and 13 Jbeta primers. TCRdb's table, derived via immunoSEQ multiplex PCR, lists solely in-frame clones and lacks some. In the table there are 100,000 or so clones, around 72% of which are singletons. Source material: PBMCs. The origin of the receptors is a male donor in good health and CMV-seronegative.

This chain uses TRBV27 with TRBJ1-2, with TRBD1 as a possible D gene (5 bases). V gave up 5 bases and J gave up 3 bases, with 13 bases separating them. Looked up from germline, CDR1 is MNHEY and CDR2 is SMNVEV (reference sequence). This CDR3 comprises 14 residues. CDR3 residues: CASSPGGNYYGYTF. The CDR3 DNA follows: TGTGCCAGCAGTCCCGGGGGGAACTACTATGGCTACACCTTC.

The CDR3 DNA follows: TGTGCCAGCAGTTACTCGAAAGGGGGCGCGGGCGGGGAGCTGTTTTTT. It specifies CASSYSKGGAGGELFF. This chain connects TRBV6-6 to TRBJ2-2, with TRBD1 matching 7 bases. V shed 0 bases and J 7 bases; nucleotides not matched to a gene: 8. The CDR3 is 16 amino acids. Germline V CDR1 and CDR2: MNHNY, SVGAGI (reference sequence).

The chain is built from TRBV5-5 and TRBJ1-1, with 9 bases fitting TRBD1. The CDR3 length is 16 residues. Germline V CDR1 and CDR2: SGHKS, YYEKEE (reference sequence). Trimming took 0 bases from V and 4 from J; bases not matched to a gene: 7. The CDR3 DNA reads as TGTGCCAGCAGCTTGGGACAGGGGGAGGCCCGCACTGAAGCTTTCTTT. Translating gives CASSLGQGEARTEAFF.

The chain joins TRBV6-5 to TRBJ2-7, with TRBD1 as a possible D gene (5 bases). Between the trimmed V and J ends, which lost 0 bases and 3 bases, there was a span of 9 bases. There are 14 residues in the CDR3. In germline, CDR1 is MNHEY, CDR2 SVGAGI. CDR3 DNA: TGTGCCAGCAGTTACTCGAGCCAGGGCTACGAGCAGTACTTC. Its protein is CASSYSSQGYEQYF.

The rearrangement links TRBV6-6 to TRBJ2-2; maybe TRBD2 (6 bases). The CDR3 is made up of 14 amino acids. Germline V lookup: CDR1 MNHNY, CDR2 SVGAGI (reference sequence). With 6 bases removed from V and 1 base from J, the gap between germline ends came to 9 bases. This chain's CDR3 is CASRTGVNTGELFF. The DNA of the CDR3 is TGTGCCAGCAGGACGGGAGTGAACACCGGGGAGCTGTTTTTT.

This clone turned up a few times. The gene calls are TRBV28 and TRBJ1-4; 7 bases align to TRBD1. This CDR3 region has 15 residues. After removal of 5 bases from V and 7 bases from J, the junction contained 10 bases not matched to a gene. Germline V CDR1 and CDR2: MDHEN, SYDVKM. The CDR3 loop is CASSPSRGLTEKLFF. The CDR3 DNA reads as TGTGCCAGCAGTCCCTCGAGGGGGCTTACTGAAAAACTGTTTTTT.

The chain uses TRBV5-1 and TRBJ2-3; 11 positions agree with TRBD2. Losses at the gene ends were 4 bases for V and 3 bases for J; bases not matched to a gene: 7. The CDR3 sequence is 16 residues long. Germline values: CDR1 SGHRS, CDR2 YFSETQ. CDR3 coding DNA: TGCGCCAGCAGCCCGAACCTAGCGGGAGGAACAGATACGCAGTATTTT. Its protein product is CASSPNLAGGTDTQYF.

The CDR3 DNA reads as TGCGCCAGCAGCCGTGGACAGACCTACGAGCAGTACTTC. This encodes CASSRGQTYEQYF. This chain joins TRBV5-1 and TRBJ2-7; D possibly corresponds to TRBD1 (6 bases). This CDR3 comprises 13 residues. Per germline, CDR1 SGHRS and CDR2 YFSETQ. The V end was cut by 4 bases, the J end by 2 bases, with 10 bases between.

This rearrangement joins TRBV30 to TRBJ2-7; TRBD1 agrees at 9 bases. V lost 3 bases, J lost 2 bases, and 5 bases stayed unmatched. The length of the CDR3 is 14 residues. Germline CDR1 reads GTSNPN; CDR2 reads SVGIG (reference sequence). As DNA, the CDR3 is TGTGCCTGGAGCACCGGGACAGGGACCTACGAGCAGTACTTC. The encoded protein is CAWSTGTGTYEQYF.

The chain combines TRBV30 with TRBJ2-7, with a tentative D call TRBD2 (5 bases). Germline V gives CDR1 GTSNPN, CDR2 SVGIG (reference sequence). This CDR3 region has 11 residues. Trimming cost V 3 bases and J 5 bases, with 8 bases left between them. The CDR3 sequence: CAWRRANEQYF. For the CDR3, the DNA is TGTGCCTGGAGGAGGGCGAACGAGCAGTACTTC.

The V gene is TRBV28, the J gene TRBJ1-1; a weak D match, TRBD1 (5 bases). The CDR3 spans 13 residues. V was clipped by 7 bases and J by 3 bases, with 12 bases between them. Germline lookup yields CDR1 MDHEN and CDR2 SYDVKM. This CDR3 is CASMGQGDTEAFF. Written as DNA, the CDR3 is TGTGCCAGCATGGGGCAGGGTGACACTGAAGCTTTCTTT.

This clone occurred once. This chain uses TRBV5-1 with TRBJ2-1; D is possibly TRBD2 (5 bases). Trimming took 3 bases from V and 9 from J, leaving 13 bases between them. CDR1 and CDR2 (germline): SGHRS, YFSETQ. The CDR3 spans 13 residues. The CDR3 nucleotides read TGCGCCAGCAGCTCGGGGATACCCGGTGAGCAGTTCTTC. This codes for CASSSGIPGEQFF.

The chain employs TRBV27 and TRBJ2-5; the match to TRBD1 covers 7 bases. The CDR3 extends over 17 amino acids. From germline, CDR1 is MNHEY and CDR2 SMNVEV (reference sequence). The ends lost 0 bases at V and 3 bases at J; junction bases unmatched: 10. The CDR3 DNA sequence: TGTGCCAGCAGTTTATCGGGGGACAGTCCACTAAAAGAGACCCAGTACTTC. This encodes CASSLSGDSPLKETQYF.

The V gene is TRBV6-1, the J gene TRBJ2-1; 9 positions agree with TRBD1. The CDR3 length is 14 residues. Germline trimming cut 4 bases from V and 8 bases from J; bases unmatched to any gene: 6. Germline V gene data show CDR1 as MNHNS and CDR2 as SASEGT. The CDR3 nucleotides read TGTGCCAGCAGTGTAGGGGACAGGGTCTATGAGCAGTTCTTC. Protein sequence: CASSVGDRVYEQFF.

The table lists this clone with a few counts. The J gene is TRBJ2-5, the V gene TRBV6-1; 9 bases are a match to TRBD2. The V segment lost 7 bases and the J segment 4 bases; nucleotides outside the gene matches: 7. The CDR3 runs to 14 residues. Germline V CDR1 and CDR2: MNHNS, SASEGT. In nucleotides, the CDR3 is TGTGCCAGCAACCGGCGGGAGGGCGCAGAGACCCAGTACTTC. Amino acids: CASNRREGAETQYF.

The chain is built from TRBV5-1 and TRBJ2-3; D is unresolved. The CDR3 contains 13 residues. The V end lost 0 bases, the J end lost 4 bases, and 6 bases lay between the germline ends. The germline V gene encodes CDR1 SGHRS and CDR2 YFSETQ. The CDR3 DNA sequence: TGCGCCAGCAGCTTGGTCCCCGCAGATACGCAGTATTTT. Translation gives CASSLVPADTQYF.

The V and J genes are TRBV6-5 and TRBJ1-5; 7 nucleotides align to TRBD1. Germline V gives CDR1 MNHEY, CDR2 SVGAGI. The J segment lost 6 bases and the V segment lost 0 bases, leaving 2 bases of the junction unmatched. This CDR3 contains 14 residues. The CDR3 DNA reads as TGTGCCAGCAGTTACTCGAACAGGGGTCAGCCCCAGCATTTT. Protein sequence: CASSYSNRGQPQHF.

The chain links TRBV11-3 to TRBJ2-2; no firm D call. The CDR3 is 17 residues long. Looked up from germline, CDR1 is SGHNT and CDR2 is YENEEA. V lost 5 bases to trimming and J lost 4 bases, with 20 bases between them. CDR3 nucleotides: TGTGCCAGCAGCCCTGCCCCGATTCAATCGGGCACCGGGGAGCTGTTTTTT. Protein: CASSPAPIQSGTGELFF.

The J gene is TRBJ2-7, the V gene TRBV21-1; the table's D gene call, TRBD1, was not cross checked with the DNA. TRBV21-1 is a pseudogene segment. CDR3 length: 13 residues. Here the CDR3 reads CASSRRQEYEQYF. In nucleotides, the CDR3 is TGTGCCAGCAGCAGACGACAGGAATACGAGCAGTACTTC.

The sample holds one count of this clone. J is TRBJ2-1 and V is TRBV7-9, with TRBD2 matching over 13 bases. From germline, CDR1 is SEHNR and CDR2 FQNEAQ (reference sequence). The CDR3 runs to 15 residues. After removal of 4 bases from V and 8 bases from J, the junction contained 5 bases not matched to a gene. This CDR3 is CASSSGLAGEDEQFF. DNA of the CDR3: TGTGCCAGCAGCTCCGGACTAGCGGGAGAGGATGAGCAGTTCTTC.

The table lists this clone with a count of one. The rearrangement links TRBV9 to TRBJ2-3, with D tentatively TRBD1 (5 bases). Trimming left V 5 bases short and J 1 base short, with 14 bases between. The CDR3 is 15 amino acids. CDR1 SGDLS and CDR2 YYNGEE come from the germline V gene. The CDR3 protein is CASSRTIGGTDTQYF. The CDR3 DNA reads TGTGCCAGCAGTCGGACAATAGGGGGCACAGATACGCAGTATTTT.

V usage is TRBV4-3 and J usage is TRBJ2-1, with D maybe TRBD1 (6 bases). Per the germline V gene, CDR1 is LGHNA and CDR2 is YSLEER. The CDR3 is made up of 16 amino acids. V dropped 0 bases and J dropped 5 bases, with 14 bases sitting between them. CDR3 in DNA: TGCGCCAGCAGCCAAGAAGGGTGGACAGTGAACAATGAGCAGTTCTTC. The encoded protein is CASSQEGWTVNNEQFF.

The gene calls are TRBV10-3 and TRBJ1-3, with 8 bases identical to TRBD1. CDR3 length: 16 residues. V lost 2 bases, J lost 3 bases, and 6 bases stayed unmatched. The germline V gene has CDR1 ENHRY and CDR2 SYGVKD. This CDR3 is CAISEGAGGIGNTIYF. The DNA for the CDR3 is TGTGCCATCAGTGAGGGAGCAGGGGGCATTGGAAACACCATATATTTT.